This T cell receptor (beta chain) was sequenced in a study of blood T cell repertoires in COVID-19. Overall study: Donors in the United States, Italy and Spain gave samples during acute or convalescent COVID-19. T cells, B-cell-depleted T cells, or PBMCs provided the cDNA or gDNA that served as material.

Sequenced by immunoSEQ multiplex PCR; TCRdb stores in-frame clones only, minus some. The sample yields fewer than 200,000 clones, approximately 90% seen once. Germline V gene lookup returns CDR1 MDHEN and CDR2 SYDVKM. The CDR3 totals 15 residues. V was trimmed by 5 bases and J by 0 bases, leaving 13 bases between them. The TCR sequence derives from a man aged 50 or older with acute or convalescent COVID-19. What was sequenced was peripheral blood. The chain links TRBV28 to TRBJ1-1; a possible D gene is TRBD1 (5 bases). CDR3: CASSSPQGMNTEAFF. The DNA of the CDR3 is TGTGCCAGCAGTAGCCCCCAGGGTATGAACACTGAAGCTTTCTTT. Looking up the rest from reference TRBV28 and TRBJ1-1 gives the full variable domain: DVKVTQSSRYLVKRTGEKVFLECVQDMDHENMFWYRQDPGLGLRLIYFSYDVKMKEKGDIPEGYSVSREKKERFSLILESASTNQTSMYLCASSSPQGMNTEAFFGQGTRLTVV.